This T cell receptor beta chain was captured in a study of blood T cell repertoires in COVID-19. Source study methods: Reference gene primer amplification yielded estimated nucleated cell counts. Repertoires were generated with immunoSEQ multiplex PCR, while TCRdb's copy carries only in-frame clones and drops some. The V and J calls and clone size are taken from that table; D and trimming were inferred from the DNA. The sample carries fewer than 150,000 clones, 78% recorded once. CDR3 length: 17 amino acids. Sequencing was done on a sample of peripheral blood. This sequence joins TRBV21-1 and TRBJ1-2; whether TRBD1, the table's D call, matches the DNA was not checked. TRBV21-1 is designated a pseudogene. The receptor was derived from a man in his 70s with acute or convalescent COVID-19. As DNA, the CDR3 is TGTGCCAGCAGCAAAGCGCTTGAAGACAATCAGGACTATGGCTACACCTTC. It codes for CASSKALEDNQDYGYTF.